The rows below give T cell receptor beta chains drawn from one sample of a study of cytomegalovirus exposure and HLA in healthy donors. Sequencing used immunoSEQ multiplex PCR; TCRdb keeps in-frame clones, though not all of them. This table holds 100,000 to 150,000 clones, 74% found once. The sample consisted of PBMCs. These receptors all stem from a woman aged 45-60 years in good health and CMV-seropositive. The conserved cysteine and the conserved F or W are not part of the CDR3 here. Each record gives: clone size, V gene, CDR3 length, D gene, J gene, CDR3 protein. A D gene is named only where the DNA matches it firmly. Part of the rows lack a size; the others show once, few, many or a class for expanded clones.

.,TRBV7-7,14,TRBD2,TRBJ2-1,ASSIGGGGTWNEQF
.,TRBV29-1,11,.,TRBJ1-6,SVGAGTNSPLH
.,TRBV6-5,11,.,TRBJ1-5,ASASVGAQPQH
.,TRBV2,15,TRBD1,TRBJ1-2,ATSGGTGAQKNYGYT
.,TRBV2,16,.,TRBJ1-1,ASSVLAGQPSANTEAF
.,TRBV7-2,16,.,TRBJ1-4,ASSLPIGTSATNEKLF
few,TRBV7-9,12,.,TRBJ2-7,ASTSGGLLNEQY
few,TRBV18,13,.,TRBJ2-7,ASSPGEAKSYEQY
.,TRBV5-6,11,TRBD2,TRBJ2-5,ASSPAGEETQY
.,TRBV28,12,.,TRBJ1-2,ASSAYTGNYGYT
.,TRBV7-2,12,.,TRBJ2-7,ASSLAFRSYEQY
once,TRBV5-1,11,.,TRBJ2-3,ASSGTAGDTQY
.,TRBV6-1,18,TRBD1,TRBJ2-1,ASSEALLGPGTGAVRRGF
.,TRBV5-1,13,TRBD2,TRBJ2-1,ASSFQGLDRNEQF
.,TRBV19,12,.,TRBJ1-1,ASNKQIMNTEAF
.,TRBV4-3,13,.,TRBJ2-7,ASSQERQPYYEQY
.,TRBV27,12,.,TRBJ2-3,ASSRGAFTDTQY
.,TRBV9,12,.,TRBJ1-2,ASSVALRSYGYT
.,TRBV12-2,14,.,TRBJ1-5,ASRLTGKRSNQPQH
.,TRBV20-1,8,.,TRBJ1-1,SAPETEAF
.,TRBV7-9,15,.,TRBJ1-2,ASSLAQAGYANYGYT
.,TRBV25-1,12,.,TRBJ1-1,ASSDEGWNTEAF
few,TRBV2,13,TRBD1,TRBJ1-5,ASKDLRDSNQPQH
.,TRBV19,13,.,TRBJ1-5,ASSPTRSLNQPQH
.,TRBV4-2,14,TRBD2,TRBJ2-2,ASRIGLAGGSGELF
.,TRBV2,17,TRBD2,TRBJ2-2,ASSETTSGGVGDTGELF
.,TRBV5-1,13,.,TRBJ2-7,ASSATGYTSYEQY
.,TRBV11-3,12,TRBD1,TRBJ1-1,ASSGSQGETEAF
.,TRBV28,12,.,TRBJ2-2,ASGGSPLGGELF
.,TRBV7-9,12,TRBD2,TRBJ2-3,ASSRTTSPDTQY
once,TRBV7-9,12,.,TRBJ2-5,ASSTGQQQETQY
few,TRBV10-1,11,.,TRBJ1-2,ASSERQEYGYT
.,TRBV11-2,16,TRBD2,TRBJ2-1,ASSLASLAHTGGNEQF
.,TRBV30,12,.,TRBJ1-2,AWRTGQSWIGYT
.,TRBV5-1,12,TRBD1,TRBJ1-3,ASSFKGGVDTIY
.,TRBV9,13,TRBD2,TRBJ2-1,ASSSSGDSYNEQF
.,TRBV6-1,15,.,TRBJ1-5,ASSEPSAGGSNQPQH
.,TRBV5-4,14,.,TRBJ1-2,ASSLLGQGLFYGYT
.,TRBV9,13,.,TRBJ1-4,ASSVAGGTNEKLF
few,TRBV30,12,.,TRBJ1-5,AWSEGRANQPQH
.,TRBV19,13,.,TRBJ1-2,ASKRPGAAKNDYT
.,TRBV11-2,12,TRBD1,TRBJ1-1,ASSLSSGGREAF
.,TRBV5-1,13,.,TRBJ2-5,ASSLAGLVEETQY
.,TRBV27,10,.,TRBJ1-1,ASRTGNTEAF
.,TRBV11-2,11,.,TRBJ1-2,ASSLGEAYGYT
once,TRBV5-6,15,TRBD2,TRBJ2-1,ASSPSGSGGSYNEQF
.,TRBV6-1,13,TRBD1,TRBJ2-7,ASRRRQGVSYEQY
.,TRBV7-2,14,TRBD2,TRBJ2-1,ASSLVSGGSYNEQF
.,TRBV6-4,16,.,TRBJ1-3,ASSGGTVPNFSGNTIY
.,TRBV28,13,TRBD1,TRBJ2-7,ASSSPGQGWHEQY
.,TRBV18,15,TRBD1,TRBJ1-2,ASSPPDRGFDSDGYT
few,TRBV7-2,10,.,TRBJ2-5,ASSSYGETQY
.,TRBV2,11,.,TRBJ1-2,ATTRTGNYGYT
few,TRBV29-1,12,TRBD1,TRBJ1-5,SVSTGDVVGSQH
.,TRBV6-1,13,TRBD1,TRBJ1-5,ASRGTGGRGQPQH
.,TRBV19,11,.,TRBJ1-6,ASSLAADSPLH